Below, 19 T cell receptor beta chains from the same sample are listed, as sequenced in a study of blood T cell repertoires in COVID-19. Generated by immunoSEQ multiplex PCR, the TCRdb table keeps only in-frame clones and is missing some. Here the sample spans over 45,000 clones, about 86% being singletons. Sequencing was done on a sample of peripheral blood. The origin of the receptors is an elderly woman with acute or convalescent COVID-19.

The V and J genes are TRBV5-6 and TRBJ2-7, with D possibly TRBD1 on 6 matching bases. V lost 0 bases and J lost 4, with 11 bases in between. CDR3 length: 14 amino acids. Germline loops: CDR1 SGHDT, CDR2 YYEEEE. The CDR3 loop is CASSLGTAYYEQYF. CDR3 nucleotides: TGTGCCAGCAGCTTGGGGACAGCCTATTACGAGCAGTACTTC. Filled out from reference TRBV5-6 and TRBJ2-7, the complete variable domain reads DAGVTQSPTHLIKTRGQQVTLRCSPKSGHDTVSWYQQALGQGPQFIFQYYEEEERQRGNFPDRFSGHQFPNYSSELNVNALLLGDSALYLCASSLGTAYYEQYFGPGTRLTVT.

In this sample, this clone turned up a few times. The J gene is TRBJ2-7, the V gene TRBV6-5; possibly TRBD1 for D (6 bases). V was clipped by 0 bases and J by 0 bases, with 12 bases between them. CDR3 length: 16 residues. The germline V gene encodes CDR1 MNHEY and CDR2 SVGAGI. The CDR3 spells CASSYSGTLTSYEQYF. Here the CDR3 DNA reads TGTGCCAGCAGTTACTCCGGGACACTAACCTCCTACGAGCAGTACTTC.

V and J are TRBV19 and TRBJ1-2; 7 bases map to TRBD1. With V trimmed by 3 bases and J by 2 bases, 0 bases remained unmatched. CDR1 is LNHDA and CDR2 is SQIVND in the germline V gene (reference sequence). CDR3 length equals 13 residues. The CDR3 here is CASSMGQNYGYTF. Written as DNA, the CDR3 is TGTGCCAGTAGTATGGGACAGAACTATGGCTACACCTTC.

A few counts support this clone. The V call is TRBV14, the J call TRBJ2-3; TRBD2 aligns across 9 bases. V was clipped by 4 bases and J by 7 bases; unmatched bases: 6. This CDR3 has 14 residues. Germline loops: CDR1 SGHDN, CDR2 FVKESK. This chain's CDR3 is CASSLGTSTNTQYF. CDR3 coding DNA: TGTGCCAGCAGCCTCGGGACTAGCACGAATACGCAGTATTTT.

The chain combines TRBV27 with TRBJ1-2; 7 bases align to TRBD1. CDR3 length: 14 amino acids. J was trimmed by 2 bases and V by 6 bases; bases with no gene match: 6. CDR1 and CDR2 from the germline V gene are MNHEY and SMNVEV (reference sequence). CDR3 protein: CASSPRGQNYGYTF. CDR3 bases: TGTGCCAGCAGCCCTAGGGGACAGAACTATGGCTACACCTTC.

This clone has only one observation. The V call is TRBV19, the J call TRBJ2-7; 9 nucleotides align to TRBD2. The CDR3 totals 15 residues. After removal of 4 bases from V and 3 bases from J, the junction contained 7 bases not matched to a gene. Germline V gene data show CDR1 as LNHDA and CDR2 as SQIVND (reference sequence). The CDR3 spells CASSTQAGGRYEQYF. CDR3 DNA: TGTGCCAGTAGTACCCAGGCGGGGGGGCGCTACGAGCAGTACTTC. Filled out from reference TRBV19 and TRBJ2-7, the complete variable domain reads DGGITQSPKYLFRKEGQNVTLSCEQNLNHDAMYWYRQDPGQGLRLIYYSQIVNDFQKGDIAEGYSVSREKKESFPLTVTSAQKNPTAFYLCASSTQAGGRYEQYFGPGTRLTVT.

The chain uses TRBV21-1 and TRBJ1-2; TRBD1, the D gene given by the table, was not confirmed from the DNA. TRBV21-1 is reported as a pseudogene. CDR3 length: 14 residues. CDR3 sequence (DNA): TGTGCCAGCAGCAAAGCTGGCAGTAACTATGGCTACACCTTC. Its translation: CASSKAGSNYGYTF.

The genes are TRBV6-5 and TRBJ2-5; 9 nucleotides align to TRBD2. Germline V CDR1 and CDR2: MNHEY, SVGAGI. V gave up 8 bases and J gave up 5 bases; unmatched junction bases: 12. The CDR3 covers 15 residues. As DNA, the CDR3 is TGTGCCAGCGCAAAAGGGGCTAGCGGGGCGGAGACCCAGTACTTC. It yields the protein CASAKGASGAETQYF.

This clone occurred a few times. The chain recombines TRBV30 with TRBJ2-4, with D possibly TRBD2 on 6 matching bases. CDR1 is GTSNPN and CDR2 is SVGIG in the germline V gene (reference sequence). CDR3 size: 16 residues. V was pared by 2 bases and J by 3 bases, with 17 bases between. This chain's CDR3 is CAWSIPGTGGKNIQYF. The CDR3 DNA sequence: TGTGCCTGGAGTATTCCCGGGACCGGGGGCAAAAACATTCAGTACTTC. The whole variable domain, remainder taken from reference TRBV30 and TRBJ2-4, is SQTIHQWPATLVQPVGSPLSLECTVEGTSNPNLYWYRQAAGRGLQLLFYSVGIGQISSEVPQNLSASRPQDRQFILSSKKLLLSDSGFYLCAWSIPGTGGKNIQYFGAGTRLSVL.

This chain uses TRBV3-1 (or the pseudogene TRBV3-2) with TRBJ2-3; TRBD2 matches at 8 bases. Germline lookup yields CDR1 LGHDT and CDR2 YNNKEL (reference sequence). CDR3 length: 15 residues. V dropped 4 bases and J dropped 6; count of bases not matched to a gene: 9. The CDR3 coding sequence is TGTGCCAGCAGCCCGCGGGGGGTCCATCGGGATACGCAGTATTTT. As protein: CASSPRGVHRDTQYF.

The J gene is TRBJ1-2, the V gene TRBV21-1; the table names TRBD1, a call not compared with the DNA. TRBV21-1 counts as a pseudogene. The CDR3 is 15 amino acids. DNA of the CDR3: TGTGCCAGCAGCAAAGCACGGACAGAGGTATATGGCTACACCTTC. Translating gives CASSKARTEVYGYTF.

This clone was recorded only once. The chain combines TRBV5-1 with TRBJ2-3, with 9 positions matching TRBD2. This CDR3 is 16 amino acids long. The germline gives CDR1 SGHRS, CDR2 YFSETQ. J was trimmed by 0 bases and V by 4 bases; bases with no gene match: 6. CDR3 region: CASSIGLAQSTDTQYF. As DNA, the CDR3 is TGCGCCAGCAGCATAGGACTAGCGCAAAGCACAGATACGCAGTATTTT. Full variable domain (rest looked up from reference TRBV5-1 and TRBJ2-3): KAGVTQTPRYLIKTRGQQVTLSCSPISGHRSVSWYQQTPGQGLQFLFEYFSETQRNKGNFPGRFSGRQFSNSRSEMNVSTLELGDSALYLCASSIGLAQSTDTQYFGPGTRLTVL.

This clone occurred a few times. The chain couples TRBV6-4 to TRBJ1-2; 9 bases align to TRBD1. V was clipped by 0 bases and J by 7 bases; unmatched bases: 6. Germline loops: CDR1 MRHNA, CDR2 SNTAGT. This CDR3 contains 15 residues. The CDR3 nucleotides read TGTGCCAGCAGTGACTCGACAGGGGGATTACGTGGCTACACCTTC. It codes for CASSDSTGGLRGYTF.

The chain has TRBV7-2 and TRBJ2-3; a possible D gene is TRBD2 (5 bases). Trimming pared 5 bases from V and 5 bases from J, leaving 11 bases between. The V gene's germline CDR1 is SGHTA and CDR2 FQGNSA. The CDR3 runs to 13 residues. Written as DNA, the CDR3 is TGTGCCAGCAGCCTTGGACTCGGAGATACGCAGTATTTT. Its translation is CASSLGLGDTQYF.

V and J are TRBV7-3 and TRBJ2-5, with 10 bases fitting TRBD1. Losses at the gene ends were 6 bases for V and 4 bases for J; bases not matched to a gene: 2. The CDR3 is 13 amino acids. Germline assignment: CDR1 SGHTA and CDR2 FQGTGA. CDR3 nucleotides: TGTGCCAGCAGTGGACAGGGGGGAGAGACCCAGTACTTC. Its translation: CASSGQGGETQYF.

This clone was seen ten or more times. V usage is TRBV10-3 and J usage is TRBJ1-2, with D hard to call. From germline, CDR1 is ENHRY and CDR2 SYGVKD. The CDR3 totals 13 residues. The V end lost 3 bases, the J end lost 6 bases, and 11 bases lay between the germline ends. The CDR3 sequence: CAISDYEIHGYTF. DNA of the CDR3: TGTGCCATCAGTGATTACGAGATACATGGCTACACCTTC.

The CDR3 sequence: CASSLGDRLQETQYF. CDR3 nucleotide sequence: TGCGCCAGCAGCTTGGGGGACAGGCTCCAAGAGACCCAGTACTTC. The chain recombines TRBV5-1 with TRBJ2-5, with 8 bases aligning to TRBD1. CDR1 is SGHRS, CDR2 YFSETQ, per germline. Unmatched junction bases numbered 2, after V lost 0 bases and J lost 1 base. The CDR3 is 15 amino acids.

The chain joins TRBV3-1 (or the pseudogene TRBV3-2) to TRBJ1-3; weak D call: TRBD1 (5 bases). The CDR3 contains 17 residues. CDR1 LGHDT and CDR2 YNNKEL come from the germline V gene (reference sequence). Trimming stripped 1 base from V and 0 bases from J, with 13 bases between. CDR3 loop: CASSQAAGPSSGNTIYF. The CDR3 coding sequence is TGTGCCAGCAGCCAAGCGGCAGGGCCCAGCTCTGGAAACACCATATATTTT.

The chain has TRBV5-1 and TRBJ2-7; no clear D gene. Between the trimmed V and J ends, which lost 4 bases and 0 bases, there was a span of 5 bases. CDR1 is SGHRS and CDR2 is YFSETQ in the germline V gene. The CDR3 has 12 amino acids. CDR3 protein: CASSPSSYEQYF. The CDR3 nucleotides read TGCGCCAGCAGCCCTAGCTCCTACGAGCAGTACTTC.